This TCR beta chain was documented in a study of shared clonotypes between healthy human individuals. CDR3 length: 15 amino acids. Germline CDR1 reads SNHLY; CDR2 reads FYNNEI. The V and J ends lost 7 bases and 2 bases respectively, with 18 bases between them. Produced via immunoSEQ multiplex PCR; TCRdb's table is partial and in-frame only. The sample consists of more than 1,200,000 clones, just under 99% of them appearing once. Sequencing input: naive CD4+ T cells sorted from blood. Subset here: CD45RA+ positively selected. The TCR was taken from a young man in good health. The genes are TRBV2 and TRBJ2-7, with D perhaps being TRBD1 or TRBD2 (5 bases each). The CDR3 DNA reads TGTGCCAGCACCAGAGGGGCACCATGGACCTACGAGCAGTACTTC. It is translated as CASTRGAPWTYEQYF.